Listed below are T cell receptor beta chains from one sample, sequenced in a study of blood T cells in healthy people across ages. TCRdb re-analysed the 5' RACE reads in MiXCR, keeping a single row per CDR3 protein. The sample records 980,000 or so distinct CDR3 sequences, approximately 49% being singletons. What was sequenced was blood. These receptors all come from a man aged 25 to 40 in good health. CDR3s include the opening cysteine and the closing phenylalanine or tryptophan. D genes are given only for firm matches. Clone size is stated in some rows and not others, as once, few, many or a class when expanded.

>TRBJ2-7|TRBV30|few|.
CAWSVRHLYEQYF
TGTGCCTGGAGTGTCCGACATCTCTACGAGCAGTACTTC
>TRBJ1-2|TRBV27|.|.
CASSLAGAGYGYTF
TGTGCCAGCAGTTTGGCAGGGGCCGGCTATGGCTACACCTTC
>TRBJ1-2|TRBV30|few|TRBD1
CAWSRTGVSGGYTF
TGTGCCTGGAGTCGCACAGGGGTATCAGGCGGCTACACCTTC
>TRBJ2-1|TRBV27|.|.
CASSLAGSSYEQFF
TGTGCCAGCAGTTTAGCAGGGTCCTCCTACGAGCAGTTCTTC
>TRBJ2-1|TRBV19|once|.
CASSMNSYNEQFF
TGTGCCAGTAGTATGAACTCATACAATGAGCAGTTCTTC
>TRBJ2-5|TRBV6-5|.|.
CASRQTQTQETQYF
TGTGCCAGCAGACAGACTCAAACCCAAGAGACCCAGTACTTC
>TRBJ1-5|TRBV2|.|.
CALGVEGNQPQHF
TGTGCCCTTGGGGTTGAGGGCAATCAGCCCCAGCATTTT
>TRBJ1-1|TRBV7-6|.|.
CASSRLDSPEAFF
TGTGCCAGCAGCCGTCTCGACAGTCCTGAAGCTTTCTTT
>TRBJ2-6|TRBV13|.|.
CASSFTGANVLTF
TGTGCCAGCAGCTTTACCGGGGCCAACGTCCTGACTTTC
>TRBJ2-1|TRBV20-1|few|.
CSARSRASSSYNEQFF
TGCAGTGCTAGATCACGAGCCAGCAGCTCCTACAATGAGCAGTTCTTC
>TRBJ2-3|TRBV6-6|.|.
CASSSTDRGGWDTQYF
TGTGCCAGCAGCTCCACCGACAGGGGAGGGTGGGATACGCAGTATTTT
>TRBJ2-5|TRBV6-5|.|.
CATSSQGWYQETQYF
TGTGCCACCTCCTCACAGGGCTGGTACCAAGAGACCCAGTACTTC
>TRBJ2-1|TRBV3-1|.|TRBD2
CASSPPSGTTNEQFF
TGTGCCAGCAGCCCCCCTAGCGGGACGACCAATGAGCAGTTCTTC
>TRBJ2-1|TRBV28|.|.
CASSRGTNEQFF
TGTGCCAGCAGCCGAGGGACCAATGAGCAGTTCTTC
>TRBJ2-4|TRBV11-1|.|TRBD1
CASSSHGQGRNKNIQYF
TGTGCCAGCAGCTCCCATGGACAGGGAAGGAATAAAAACATTCAGTACTTC
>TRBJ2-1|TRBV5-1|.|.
CATSPGGLYNEQFF
TGCGCCACCTCACCCGGGGGGCTGTACAATGAGCAGTTCTTC
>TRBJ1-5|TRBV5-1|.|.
CASSLGGAGQPQHF
TGCGCCAGCAGCTTAGGAGGGGCAGGGCAGCCCCAGCATTTT
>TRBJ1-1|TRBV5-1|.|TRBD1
CASRAGQGAEAFF
TGCGCCAGCAGGGCCGGACAGGGGGCTGAAGCTTTCTTT
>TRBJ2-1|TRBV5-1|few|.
CASSANLQGSVGNNEQFF
TGCGCCAGCAGCGCAAATTTACAGGGTAGTGTGGGTAACAATGAGCAGTTCTTC
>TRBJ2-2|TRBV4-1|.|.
CASSPFPTNTGELFF
TGCGCCAGCAGCCCCTTCCCCACGAACACCGGGGAGCTGTTTTTT
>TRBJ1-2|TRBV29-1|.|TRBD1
CSVEGGQGALDYGYTF
TGCAGCGTGGAGGGGGGACAGGGGGCCCTCGACTATGGCTACACCTTC
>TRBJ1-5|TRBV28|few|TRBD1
CATQNFPDRAATYSNQPQHF
TGTGCCACCCAGAACTTTCCGGACAGGGCCGCAACGTATAGCAATCAGCCCCAGCATTTT
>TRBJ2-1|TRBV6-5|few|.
CASTPGRTSYNEQFF
TGTGCCAGCACCCCAGGGAGGACCTCCTACAATGAGCAGTTCTTC
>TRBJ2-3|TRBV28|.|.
CASRPWTAATSTDTQYF
TGTGCCAGCAGGCCATGGACAGCCGCGACTAGCACAGATACGCAGTATTTT
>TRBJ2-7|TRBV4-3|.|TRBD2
CASSPNRGTTPYEQYF
TGCGCCAGCAGCCCGAACCGAGGGACTACTCCCTACGAGCAGTACTTC
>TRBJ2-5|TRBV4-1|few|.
CASSQEWARVGETQYF
TGCGCCAGCAGCCAAGAATGGGCCAGGGTGGGTGAGACCCAGTACTTC
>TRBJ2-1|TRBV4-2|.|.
CASSQDAGGPNEQFF
TGTGCCAGCAGCCAAGACGCCGGAGGGCCCAATGAGCAGTTCTTC
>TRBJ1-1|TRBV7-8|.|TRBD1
CASSPWTGGKTEAFF
TGTGCCAGCAGCCCCTGGACAGGTGGAAAAACTGAAGCTTTCTTT
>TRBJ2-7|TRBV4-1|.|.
CASSQDIGSSDEQYF
TGCGCCAGCAGCCAAGATATAGGTAGCTCCGACGAGCAGTACTTC
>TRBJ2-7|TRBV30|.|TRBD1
CAWRRQGVDEQYF
TGTGCCTGGAGGAGACAGGGTGTCGACGAGCAGTACTTC
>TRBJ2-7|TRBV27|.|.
CASSFSGGPFGEQYF
TGTGCCAGCAGTTTCAGTGGGGGGCCCTTCGGCGAGCAGTACTTC
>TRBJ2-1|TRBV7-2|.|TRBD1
CASSLEGTGVGNEQFF
TGTGCCAGCAGCTTAGAGGGGACAGGGGTAGGCAATGAGCAGTTCTTC
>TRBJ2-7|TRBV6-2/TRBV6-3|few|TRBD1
CASGSAGTGSYEQYF
TGTGCCAGCGGCAGTGCTGGGACAGGTTCCTACGAGCAGTACTTC
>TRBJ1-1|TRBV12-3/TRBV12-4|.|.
CASSTIGGSEAFF
TGTGCCAGCAGCACCATCGGGGGCAGTGAAGCTTTCTTT
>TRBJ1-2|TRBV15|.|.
CATSRDFGNYGYTF
TGTGCCACCAGCAGAGATTTCGGGAACTATGGCTACACCTTC
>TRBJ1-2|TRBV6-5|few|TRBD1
CASSYRGTGGGYTF
TGTGCCAGCAGTTACCGAGGGACAGGCGGAGGCTACACCTTC
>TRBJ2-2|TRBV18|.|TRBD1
CASSADRANTGELFF
TGTGCCAGCTCCGCGGACAGGGCGAACACCGGGGAGCTGTTTTTT
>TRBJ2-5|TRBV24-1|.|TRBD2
CATSDPTGTSRETQYF
TGTGCCACCAGTGATCCAACCGGGACTAGCCGGGAGACCCAGTACTTC
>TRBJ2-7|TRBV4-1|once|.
CASSQDRRNPIYEQYF
TGCGCCAGCAGCCAAGATCGGAGGAACCCCATCTACGAGCAGTACTTC
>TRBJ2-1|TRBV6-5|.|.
CASSSLTGLGGSYNEQFF
TGTGCCAGCAGTTCTCTAACCGGACTAGGGGGTTCCTACAATGAGCAGTTCTTC
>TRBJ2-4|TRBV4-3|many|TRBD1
CASSQDMRTGSLGASKNIQYF
TGCGCCAGCAGCCAAGATATGCGGACAGGGAGTCTGGGGGCTTCCAAAAACATTCAGTACTTC
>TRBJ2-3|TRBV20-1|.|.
CSARDGADSTDTQYF
TGCAGTGCTAGAGATGGGGCGGATAGCACAGATACGCAGTATTTT
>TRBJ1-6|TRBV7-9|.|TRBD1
CASSRKQGARSPLHF
TGTGCCAGCAGCCGCAAACAGGGGGCTCGCTCACCCCTCCACTTT
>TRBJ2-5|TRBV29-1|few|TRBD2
CSVVESWGGFRETQYF
TGCAGCGTTGTCGAATCTTGGGGAGGGTTTCGGGAGACCCAGTACTTC
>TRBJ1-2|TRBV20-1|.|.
CSARTDNYGYTF
TGCAGTGCTCGGACAGATAACTATGGCTACACCTTC
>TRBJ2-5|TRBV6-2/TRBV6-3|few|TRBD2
CASSGAGEVETQYF
TGTGCCAGCAGCGGCGCGGGGGAAGTAGAGACCCAGTACTTC
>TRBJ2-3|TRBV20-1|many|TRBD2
CSADKRGGRSDTQYF
TGCAGTGCTGACAAGCGGGGGGGCAGGTCAGATACGCAGTATTTT
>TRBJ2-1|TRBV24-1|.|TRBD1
CATSEMDRTYNEQFF
TGTGCCACCAGTGAAATGGACAGGACCTACAATGAGCAGTTCTTC
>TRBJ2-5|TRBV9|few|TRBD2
CASSVAGTSGLGTQYF
TGTGCCAGCAGCGTAGCCGGGACTAGCGGCTTAGGGACCCAGTACTTC